Listed below are T cell receptor beta chains from one sample, sequenced in a study of blood T cell repertoires in COVID-19. TCRdb keeps only in-frame clones here, not all; method: immunoSEQ multiplex PCR. Here the sample spans about 62,000 clones, 80% to 95% being singletons. The sample was peripheral blood. All receptors come from a human donor in a cohort sampled during active COVID-19. Each CDR3 is given without its conserved first and last residue.

j_call cdr3_length v_call cdr3_aa
TRBJ2-7 12 TRBV30 AWSPDFSSYEQY
TRBJ1-5 11 TRBV2 ASSGMLKQPQH
TRBJ1-4 11 TRBV5-4 ASSSMINEKLF
TRBJ2-2 11 TRBV11-2 ASRDGTGRELF
TRBJ2-2 10 TRBV2 ASITVTGELF
TRBJ2-1 12 TRBV19 ASSAQGGLDEQF
TRBJ2-1 12 TRBV5-4 ASSFVSLNNEQF
TRBJ2-5 12 TRBV9 ASSVAGSGETQY
TRBJ1-6 10 TRBV11-2 ASSRGPRPLH
TRBJ1-4 12 TRBV27 ASSLDRTYEKLF
TRBJ2-7 14 TRBV21-1 ASRQGLGGGTYEQY
TRBJ1-1 12 TRBV13 ASSRQGSNTEAF
TRBJ2-2 15 TRBV10-3 AISEGGTVQNTGELF
TRBJ1-2 11 TRBV12-3/TRBV12-4 ASSLVAGDGYT
TRBJ2-3 15 TRBV7-9 ASSLGVGGQGTDTQY
TRBJ2-2 13 TRBV6-5 ASTSGTGDTGELF
TRBJ2-3 13 TRBV6-4 ASSDGAGGSDTQY